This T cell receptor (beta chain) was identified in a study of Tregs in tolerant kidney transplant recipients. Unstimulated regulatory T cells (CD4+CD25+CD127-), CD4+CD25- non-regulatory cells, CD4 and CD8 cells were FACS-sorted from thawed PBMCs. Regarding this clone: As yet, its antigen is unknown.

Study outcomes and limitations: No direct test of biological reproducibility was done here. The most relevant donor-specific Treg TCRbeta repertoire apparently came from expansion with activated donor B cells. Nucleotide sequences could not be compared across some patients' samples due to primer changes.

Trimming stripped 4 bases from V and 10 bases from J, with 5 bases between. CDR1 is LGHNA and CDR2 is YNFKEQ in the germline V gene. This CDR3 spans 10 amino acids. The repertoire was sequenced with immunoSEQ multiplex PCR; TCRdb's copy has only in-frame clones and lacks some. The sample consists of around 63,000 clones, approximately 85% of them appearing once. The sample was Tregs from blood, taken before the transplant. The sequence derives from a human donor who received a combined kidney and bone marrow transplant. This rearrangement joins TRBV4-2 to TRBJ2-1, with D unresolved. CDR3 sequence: CASSPGEQFF. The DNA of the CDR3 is TGTGCCAGCAGCCCTGGGGAGCAGTTCTTC.